Shown below are 3 T cell receptor beta chains from a single sample sequenced in a study of shared clonotypes between healthy human individuals. Assay: immunoSEQ multiplex PCR; the TCRdb copy retains only in-frame clones and omits some. Among about 2.4 million clones listed, over 85% were seen once. Material: naive CD4+ T cells from PBMCs. Sample subset: CD45RA+ positively selected. These receptors came from a young man in good health. Some clones in this sample may be carry-over from other donors' samples.

In this sample, this clone turned up once. The CDR3 here is CASSAALAKNIQYF. The DNA of the CDR3 is TGTGCCAGCAGCGCAGCCTTAGCCAAAAACATTCAGTACTTC. The V call is TRBV7-9, the J call TRBJ2-4; D gene ambiguous. V lost 5 bases, J lost 0 bases, and 8 bases lay in between. CDR1 is SEHNR, CDR2 FQNEAQ, per germline (reference sequence). The CDR3 has 14 amino acids.

The V call is TRBV19, the J call TRBJ2-2; TRBD1 matches at 7 bases. Germline values: CDR1 LNHDA, CDR2 SQIVND (reference sequence). After removal of 2 bases from V and 6 bases from J, the junction contained 3 bases not matched to a gene. The CDR3 runs 14 residues. CDR3 nucleotide sequence: TGTGCCAGTAGTATAACAGGGGCCTCCGGGGAGCTGTTTTTT. This translates into CASSITGASGELFF.

The chain combines TRBV9 with TRBJ2-5, with 10 bases fitting TRBD2. This CDR3 has 15 amino acids. CDR1 and CDR2 from the germline V gene are SGDLS and YYNGEE. The V gene end was trimmed by 4 bases and the J gene end by 1 base; junction bases not matched to a gene: 4. CDR3 nucleotides: TGTGCCAGCAGCCCAGCGGGAGGGTCCCAAGAGACCCAGTACTTC. Its translation: CASSPAGGSQETQYF.